The 16 T cell receptor beta chains below were found in one sample sequenced in a study of T cells after yellow fever vaccination. TCRdb analysed the 5' RACE reads with MiXCR anew, one entry per CDR3 protein. The table shows 340,000 or so distinct CDR3 sequences, with roughly an eighth occurring only once. The sample here was CD4+ T cells sorted from PBMCs, taken 15 days after the yellow fever booster vaccination. The receptor source for this set is a man younger than 35 who received the YFV17D yellow fever vaccine.

This clonotype was counted only a few times. CDR3 protein: CASSRNTGGDQPQHF. The DNA for the CDR3 is TGTGCCAGCAGTAGAAACACAGGGGGCGATCAGCCCCAGCATTTT. The chain carries TRBV6-6 and TRBJ1-5; 9 bases are a match to TRBD1. Looked up from germline, CDR1 is MNHNY and CDR2 is SVGAGI (reference sequence). This CDR3 region has 15 residues. V lost 5 bases, J lost 5 bases, and 7 bases stayed unmatched.

This clonotype turned up a few times. This rearrangement joins TRBV5-1 to TRBJ1-1; TRBD1 aligns across 7 bases. The CDR3 covers 14 residues. V lost 4 bases and J lost 2; bases outside the gene matches: 5. The germline V gene encodes CDR1 SGHRS and CDR2 YFSETQ. CDR3 bases: TGCGCCAGCAGCCCGGACAGGCCTAACACTGAAGCTTTCTTT. Protein: CASSPDRPNTEAFF.

The rearrangement uses TRBV20-1 and TRBJ2-7, with D tentatively TRBD1 (6 bases). V was clipped by 5 bases and J by 3 bases, with 14 bases between them. Germline V gene data show CDR1 as DFQATT and CDR2 as SNEGSKA (reference sequence). CDR3 length equals 13 residues. DNA of the CDR3: TGCAGTGCTGGTAACAGGGCGAGCTACGAGCAGTACTTC. This gives the protein CSAGNRASYEQYF.

The V gene is TRBV12-3 or TRBV12-4, the J gene TRBJ2-2; the D is unclear. V was shortened by 2 bases and J by 4 bases, with 11 bases between the two germline ends. The CDR3 runs 15 residues. The CDR3 DNA is TGTGCCAGCAGTTTAAACAGCCGGAGCACCGGGGAGCTGTTTTTT. This translates into CASSLNSRSTGELFF.

The chain links TRBV25-1 to TRBJ2-7; perhaps TRBD2 as D (6 bases). V was shortened by 2 bases and J by 2 bases, with 13 bases between the two germline ends. CDR1 is MGHDK and CDR2 is SYGVNS in the germline V gene. CDR3 size: 15 residues. CDR3 amino acids: CASSEGDWVAYEQYF. The CDR3 bases are TGTGCCAGCAGTGAAGGGGACTGGGTGGCCTACGAGCAGTACTTC.

This clonotype showed up just a few times. The chain uses TRBV5-1 and TRBJ1-2; D not resolved. The CDR3 contains 14 residues. V shed 1 base and J shed 4 bases, with 11 bases lying between them. The germline CDR1 and CDR2 sequences are SGHRS and YFSETQ. CDR3 sequence (DNA): TGCGCCAGCAGCTTGACTCTGGAAAGCTATGGCTACACCTTC. Its translation: CASSLTLESYGYTF.

In its sample, this clonotype was seen a few times. This chain joins TRBV7-3 and TRBJ2-1; 10 nucleotides line up with TRBD2. The CDR3 has 15 residues. The V gene's germline CDR1 is SGHTA and CDR2 FQGTGA. The V segment lost 2 bases and the J segment 6 bases; nucleotides outside the gene matches: 4. The CDR3 here is CASSLGSGGSNEQFF. CDR3 bases: TGTGCCAGCAGCTTAGGTAGCGGGGGGTCCAATGAGCAGTTCTTC.

This rearrangement joins TRBV20-1 to TRBJ1-2; D gene uncertain. CDR1 DFQATT and CDR2 SNEGSKA come from the germline V gene (reference sequence). The CDR3 covers 15 residues. The V gene lost 0 bases and the J gene lost 5 bases, with 16 bases spanning the gap. The CDR3 nucleotides read TGCAGTGCTAGAGATCCAAACTGGGAGATATATGGCTACACCTTC. Protein product: CSARDPNWEIYGYTF.

The sample holds many counts of this clonotype. V and J are TRBV7-9 and TRBJ2-7; the D gene is possibly TRBD2 (5 bases). Looked up from germline, CDR1 is SEHNR and CDR2 is FQNEAQ (reference sequence). V lost 5 bases and J lost 11, with 13 bases in between. The length of the CDR3 is 11 residues. The CDR3 DNA reads as TGTGCCAGCAGCGTCGGGATTTCAAAGTACTTC. It encodes CASSVGISKYF.

This clonotype has more than one count but fewer than ten. The chain recombines TRBV24-1 with TRBJ2-7; D possibly uses TRBD1 or TRBD2 (6 bases each). The germline V gene encodes CDR1 KGHDR and CDR2 SFDVKD. This CDR3 contains 15 residues. V was clipped by 4 bases and J by 0 bases, with 12 bases between them. The CDR3 DNA reads TGTGCCACCAGTGAGCGGGACAAGAGCTCCTACGAGCAGTACGTC. As protein: CATSERDKSSYEQYV.

This chain links TRBV10-2 with TRBJ2-1; D remains unclear. The CDR3 has 14 amino acids. V dropped 6 bases and J dropped 12 bases, with 21 bases sitting between them. Germline assignment: CDR1 WSHSY and CDR2 SAAADI. For the CDR3, the DNA is TGCGCCAGCAGGCTGGTCGCCTCGGAACAAGGGCAGTTCTTC. It is translated as CASRLVASEQGQFF.

This rearrangement joins TRBV7-2 to TRBJ1-1; no definite D call. CDR3 length equals 14 residues. With 2 bases removed from V and 10 bases from J, the gap between germline ends came to 17 bases. CDR1 and CDR2 from the germline V gene are SGHTA and FQGNSA. CDR3 nucleotide sequence: TGTGCCAGCAGCTTACTAGCACAGCGACGTGCAGCTTTCTTT. This gives the protein CASSLLAQRRAAFF.

The chain links TRBV2 to TRBJ2-5; the match to TRBD2 covers 7 bases. The CDR3 has 12 amino acids. CDR1 and CDR2 from the germline V gene are SNHLY and FYNNEI. With V trimmed by 7 bases and J by 4 bases, 3 bases remained unmatched. The CDR3 is CASNTGGETQYF. DNA of the CDR3: TGTGCCAGCAACACGGGGGGAGAGACCCAGTACTTC.

This clonotype was recorded many times. The gene calls are TRBV5-1 and TRBJ2-1; 10 bases agree with TRBD2. The CDR3 runs 14 residues. J gave up 3 bases and V 6 bases, and 3 bases lay outside the gene matches. Germline CDR1 is SGHRS and CDR2 is YFSETQ. The CDR3 protein is CASTPSGSYNEQFF. The CDR3, as DNA: TGCGCCAGCACTCCTAGCGGGAGCTACAATGAGCAGTTCTTC.

This sequence joins TRBV6-5 and TRBJ2-7; 8 bases are a match to TRBD1. This CDR3 is built from 15 residues. Unmatched junction bases numbered 4, after V lost 0 bases and J lost 3 bases. CDR1 is MNHEY and CDR2 is SVGAGI in the germline V gene. The CDR3 spells CASSYSTGGSYEQYF. The CDR3 nucleotides read TGTGCCAGCAGTTACTCAACAGGGGGAAGCTACGAGCAGTACTTC.

This clonotype was detected only a few times. The chain carries TRBV5-1 and TRBJ1-2, with TRBD1 identical over 7 bases. V lost 4 bases to trimming and J lost 3 bases; unmatched junction nucleotides: 6. The germline V gene encodes CDR1 SGHRS and CDR2 YFSETQ. The CDR3 has 14 amino acids. The DNA for the CDR3 is TGCGCCAGCAGCCGGGACAGCCTCGACTATGGCTACACCTTC. Residues: CASSRDSLDYGYTF.